Below, 18 T cell receptor beta chains from the same sample are listed, as sequenced in a study of identical twins. MiXCR was run by TCRdb on the 5' RACE reads, yielding one entry per CDR3 protein. Here the sample spans some 790,000 distinct CDR3 sequences, 15% to 20% being singletons. These same records also appear under a second study, on T cells expressing NK-cell markers.

The sample was PBMCs. These receptors all come from a young woman in good health.

The J gene is TRBJ2-1, the V gene TRBV5-1; perhaps TRBD2 as D (6 bases). V was cut by 4 bases and J by 0 bases, with 14 bases left in between. Germline V gene sequence: CDR1 SGHRS, CDR2 YFSETQ. This CDR3 has 16 amino acids. The CDR3 DNA follows: TGCGCCAGCAGCGGGGGACTCCAGAGCTCCTACAATGAGCAGTTCTTC. Amino acids: CASSGGLQSSYNEQFF.

This rearrangement joins TRBV6-2 or TRBV6-3 to TRBJ2-5; 7 bases map to TRBD1. The V gene end was trimmed by 5 bases and the J gene end by 9 bases; junction bases not matched to a gene: 6. Germline-derived CDR1 and CDR2 are MNHEY and SVGEGT. The CDR3 totals 12 residues. The CDR3 DNA reads TGTGCCAGCAGTCGGGACAGCCCGTCCCAGTACTTC. It encodes CASSRDSPSQYF.

The CDR3 loop reads CASSLELEFLKYF. CDR3 in DNA: TGCGCCAGCAGCTTGGAACTAGAATTCCTCAAGTACTTC. The rearrangement joins TRBV5-1 to TRBJ2-7, with a tentative D call TRBD2 (5 bases). Deletions cut 0 bases from V and 11 bases from J, with 15 bases between. Germline V gene sequence: CDR1 SGHRS, CDR2 YFSETQ. This CDR3 is 13 amino acids long.

The chain uses TRBV6-2 or TRBV6-3 and TRBJ1-2; D gene uncertain. The V gene lost 6 bases and the J gene lost 5 bases, with 22 bases spanning the gap. Germline values: CDR1 MNHEY, CDR2 SVGEGT. The CDR3 runs 16 residues. The CDR3 coding sequence is TGTGCCAGCAGCGACTGGACGGCGGCTCACTATTATGGCTACACCTTC. Its protein is CASSDWTAAHYYGYTF.

This clonotype was observed a few times. The chain combines TRBV7-3 with TRBJ2-2, with TRBD2 identical over 11 bases. Germline V gene data show CDR1 as SGHTA and CDR2 as FQGTGA. Unmatched junction bases numbered 10, after V lost 3 bases and J lost 7 bases. The CDR3 is 17 amino acids. CDR3 protein: CASSLPIAGGPSGELFF. DNA of the CDR3: TGTGCCAGCAGCTTGCCCATAGCGGGGGGGCCGAGCGGGGAGCTGTTTTTT.

This clonotype was recorded at least ten times. The gene calls are TRBV6-1 and TRBJ2-6; 7 bases are shared with TRBD2. CDR1 and CDR2 (germline): MNHNS, SASEGT. The CDR3 is 15 residues long. The V gene end was trimmed by 4 bases and the J gene end by 0 bases; junction bases not matched to a gene: 0. The CDR3 sequence: CASSASGSGANVLTF. The CDR3, as DNA: TGTGCCAGCAGTGCTAGCGGCTCTGGGGCCAACGTCCTGACTTTC.

This clonotype was counted only a few times. The rearrangement uses TRBV12-3 or TRBV12-4 and TRBJ2-7; 8 bases align to TRBD1. This CDR3 has 14 residues. Trimming took 3 bases from V and 12 from J; bases not matched to a gene: 13. The CDR3 loop reads CASSLGGQGTPWYF. The CDR3 region has the DNA TGTGCCAGCAGTTTGGGCGGACAGGGCACCCCCTGGTACTTC.

The V gene is TRBV29-1, the J gene TRBJ1-2; D not resolved. The CDR3 extends over 11 amino acids. The germline V gene has CDR1 SQVTM and CDR2 ANQGSEA. The V and J ends lost 4 bases and 4 bases respectively, with 7 bases between them. The CDR3 loop reads CSVATPYGYTF. CDR3 bases: TGCAGCGTTGCTACTCCCTATGGCTACACCTTC.

The chain couples TRBV21-1 to TRBJ2-2; the table's D call, TRBD1, was not checked against the DNA. TRBV21-1 is an annotated pseudogene. This CDR3 contains 17 residues. CDR3 sequence (DNA): TGTGCCAGCAGCAAAGGGCGTCAGGGATCGAACACCGGGGAGCTGTTTTTT. This encodes CASSKGRQGSNTGELFF.

The gene calls are TRBV5-1 and TRBJ2-1, with 9 bases lining up with TRBD2. The germline CDR1 and CDR2 sequences are SGHRS and YFSETQ. The CDR3 loop spans 14 amino acids. Losses at the gene ends were 6 bases for V and 6 bases for J; bases not matched to a gene: 7. The CDR3 nucleotides read TGCGCCAGCACAAGCGGGGGGATCCCCAATGAGCAGTTCTTC. It codes for CASTSGGIPNEQFF.

This chain joins TRBV6-1 and TRBJ1-2; 11 bases align to TRBD1. Unmatched junction bases numbered 10, after V lost 7 bases and J lost 6 bases. The CDR3 spans 15 residues. Germline V lookup: CDR1 MNHNS, CDR2 SASEGT. CDR3 amino acids: CASTDRGQVPNGYTF. The CDR3 DNA reads as TGTGCCAGCACGGACAGGGGGCAGGTTCCTAATGGCTACACCTTC.

The chain links TRBV7-8 to TRBJ2-1; 13 bases match TRBD2. This CDR3 is 15 amino acids long. V trimming: 5 bases; J trimming: 9 bases; junction bases outside the gene matches: 7. Germline CDR1 SGHVS, CDR2 FQNEAQ. This CDR3 reads CASSPGLAGVVEQFF. The CDR3 coding sequence is TGTGCCAGCAGCCCCGGACTAGCGGGAGTAGTTGAGCAGTTCTTC.

The V call is TRBV18, the J call TRBJ1-4; no reliable D call. CDR1 KGHSH and CDR2 LQKENI come from the germline V gene. The length of the CDR3 is 13 residues. The CDR3 nucleotides read TGTGCGACTTCTGGACTCACGTTGGAGAAACTGTTTTTT. It translates to CATSGLTLEKLFF.

J is TRBJ1-6 and V is TRBV20-1; D call uncertain. The CDR3 contains 15 residues. Per germline, CDR1 DFQATT and CDR2 SNEGSKA (reference sequence). Trimming removed 3 bases from V and 9 bases from J, with 18 bases in between. The CDR3 DNA follows: TGCAGTGCTAGTTCCTCGGGCTGGGGTGGTTCACCCCTCCACTTT. Its translation is CSASSSGWGGSPLHF.

The V gene is TRBV27, the J gene TRBJ1-4, with a tentative D call TRBD1 (5 bases). There are 16 residues in the CDR3. V was trimmed by 6 bases and J by 4 bases, leaving 18 bases between them. Looked up from germline, CDR1 is MNHEY and CDR2 is SMNVEV (reference sequence). The chain's CDR3 is CASSPFTGWGNEKLFF. DNA for the CDR3: TGTGCCAGCAGCCCATTTACAGGATGGGGTAATGAAAAACTGTTTTTT.

This clonotype was observed a handful of times. The rearrangement uses TRBV10-3 and TRBJ2-5; 7 nucleotides agree with TRBD2. This CDR3 spans 15 amino acids. The germline CDR1 and CDR2 sequences are ENHRY and SYGVKD. V was pared by 8 bases and J by 4 bases, with 13 bases of the junction left unmatched. In DNA, the CDR3 is TGTGCCATCGGGATTAGCGGGTCTGCCGGAGAGACCCAGTACTTC. It yields the protein CAIGISGSAGETQYF.

CDR3 DNA: TGTGCCAGCAGTCCCTGGGGGACAGAAGGCACAGATACGCAGTATTTT. Translating it yields CASSPWGTEGTDTQYF. This chain connects TRBV12-3 or TRBV12-4 to TRBJ2-3; TRBD1 agrees at 7 bases. This CDR3 region has 16 residues. The trim removed 5 bases at V and 1 base at J, leaving 9 bases unmatched.

This clonotype showed up just a few times. The chain couples TRBV11-2 to TRBJ2-1; 13 bases align to TRBD2. This CDR3 comprises 15 residues. Germline V gives CDR1 SGHAT, CDR2 FQNNGV. Germline trimming cut 5 bases from V and 7 bases from J; bases unmatched to any gene: 5. The CDR3 region has the DNA TGTGCCAGCAGCGCATGGACTAGCGGGGGTAATGAGCAGTTCTTC. Translating it yields CASSAWTSGGNEQFF. The whole variable domain, remainder taken from reference TRBV11-2 and TRBJ2-1, is EAGVAQSPRYKIIEKRQSVAFWCNPISGHATLYWYQQILGQGPKLLIQFQNNGVVDDSQLPKDRFSAERLKGVDSTLKIQPAKLEDSAVYLCASSAWTSGGNEQFFGPGTRLTVL.